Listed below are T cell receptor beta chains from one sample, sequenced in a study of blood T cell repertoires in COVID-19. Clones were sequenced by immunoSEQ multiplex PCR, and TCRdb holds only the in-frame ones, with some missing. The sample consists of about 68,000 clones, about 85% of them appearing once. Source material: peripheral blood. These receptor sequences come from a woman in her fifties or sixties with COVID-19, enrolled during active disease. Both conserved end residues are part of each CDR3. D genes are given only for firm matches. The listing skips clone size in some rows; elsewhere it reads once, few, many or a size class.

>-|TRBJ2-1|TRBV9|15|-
TGTGCCAGCAGCGTAGACGGGAGAGGTTTTAATGAGCAGTTCTTC
CASSVDGRGFNEQFF
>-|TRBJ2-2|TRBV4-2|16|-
TGTGCCAGCAGCCAAGGACGAGGGTTGAACACCGGGGAGCTGTTTTTT
CASSQGRGLNTGELFF
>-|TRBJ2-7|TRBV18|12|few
TGTGCCAGCTCACCCACTACCTACGAGCAGTACTTC
CASSPTTYEQYF
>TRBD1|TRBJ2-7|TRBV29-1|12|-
TGCAGCGTTGAGACAGGGAACTACGAGCAGTACTTC
CSVETGNYEQYF
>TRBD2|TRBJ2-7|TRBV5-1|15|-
TGCGCCAGCAGCCCCAAAACTAGCGTTATATACGAGCAGTACTTC
CASSPKTSVIYEQYF
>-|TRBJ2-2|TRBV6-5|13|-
TGTGCCAGCAGTCCTCGACTAGCCGGGGAGCTGTTTTTT
CASSPRLAGELFF
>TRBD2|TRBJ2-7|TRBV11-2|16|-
TGTGCCAGCAGGGGACTAGCGGGAGTCATCTCTTACGAGCAGTACTTC
CASRGLAGVISYEQYF
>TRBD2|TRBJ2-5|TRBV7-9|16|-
TGTGCCAGCAGCTCCCGAGGTAGCGGGGCACAAGAGACCCAGTACTTC
CASSSRGSGAQETQYF
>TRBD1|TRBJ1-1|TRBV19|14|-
TGTGCCAGTAGTCCCGCGACAGGGTCGGCTGAAGCTTTCTTT
CASSPATGSAEAFF
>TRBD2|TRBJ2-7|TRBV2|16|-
TGTGCCAGCAGTCACCCGGGACTAGCGTATACCTACGAGCAGTACTTC
CASSHPGLAYTYEQYF
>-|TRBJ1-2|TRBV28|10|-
TGTGCCAGCGGTAGGGGTGGCTACACCTTC
CASGRGGYTF
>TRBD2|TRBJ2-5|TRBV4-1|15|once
TGCGCCAGCAGCCAAGTGTCCGGGACTAGCAAGACCCAGTACTTC
CASSQVSGTSKTQYF
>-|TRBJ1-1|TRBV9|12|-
TGTGCCAGCAGCCCCGGGAGGGGCAGAGCTTTCTTT
CASSPGRGRAFF
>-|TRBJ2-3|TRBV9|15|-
TGTGCCAGCAGCGTAGAGTTAGGGGGGGCAGATACGCAGTATTTT
CASSVELGGADTQYF
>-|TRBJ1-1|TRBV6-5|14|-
TGTGCCAGCAGTTACGGGGTGCAGGGAGGGTTAGCTTTCTTT
CASSYGVQGGLAFF
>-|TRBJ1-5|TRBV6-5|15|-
TGTGCCAGCCGACTTCCAAGGGAGGGAGATCAGCCCCAGCATTTT
CASRLPREGDQPQHF
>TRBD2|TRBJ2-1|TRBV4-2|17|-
TGTGCCAGCAGCCAAGATAGCGGGGCGGGCTCCTACAATGAGCAGTTCTTC
CASSQDSGAGSYNEQFF
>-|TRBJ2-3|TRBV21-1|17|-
TGTGCCAGCAGCAAAGTGTCTAGCGGGGGAGGCAAAGATACGCAGTATTTT
CASSKVSSGGGKDTQYF
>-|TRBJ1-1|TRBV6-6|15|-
TGTGCCAGCAGTGGACAGAACTTAATGAACACTGAAGCTTTCTTT
CASSGQNLMNTEAFF
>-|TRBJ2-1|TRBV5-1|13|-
TGCGCCAGGAAGCCTCAGGGCTACAATGAGCAGTTCTTC
CARKPQGYNEQFF
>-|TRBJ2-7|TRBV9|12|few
TGTGCCAGCACCAGACCCCGGGGCGAGCAGTACTTC
CASTRPRGEQYF
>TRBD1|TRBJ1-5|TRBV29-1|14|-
TGCAGCGTTTCCGGGACAGGGCCCAATCAGCCCCAGCATTTT
CSVSGTGPNQPQHF
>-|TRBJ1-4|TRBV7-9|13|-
TGTGCCAGTCAAATTGCAACTAATGAAAAACTGTTTTTT
CASQIATNEKLFF
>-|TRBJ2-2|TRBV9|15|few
TGTGCCAGCAGCGTAGATAGGGGGGGCACCGGGGAGCTGTTTTTT
CASSVDRGGTGELFF
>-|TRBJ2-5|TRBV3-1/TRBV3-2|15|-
TGTGCCAGCAGCCATCCCAGGGGGCGGGAGGAGACCCAGTACTTC
CASSHPRGREETQYF
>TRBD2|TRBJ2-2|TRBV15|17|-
TGTGCCACCAGCAGAGGGGGGGCTAGCGGGAGCGCCGGGGAGCTGTTTTTT
CATSRGGASGSAGELFF
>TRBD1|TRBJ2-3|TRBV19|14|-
TGTGCCAGTACTACGACAGGGGGCACAGATACGCAGTATTTT
CASTTTGGTDTQYF
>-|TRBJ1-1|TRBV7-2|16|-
TGTGCCAGCAGCTTAATATCTGGGGTCAGGGCATCTGAAGCTTTCTTT
CASSLISGVRASEAFF